This T cell receptor beta chain was identified during a study of blood T cell repertoires in COVID-19. Study-level background: COVID-19 samples, acute and convalescent, were from the United States, Italy and Spain. In each case, the material was cDNA or gDNA derived from T cells, B-cell-depleted T cells, or PBMCs.

While infection was still active, Seattle patients were enrolled and then followed longitudinally. In the authors' methods: For nucleated cells, counts were estimated from reference gene primer amplification. Sequencing was performed with immunoSEQ multiplex PCR; in TCRdb, only in-frame clones are kept and a portion is missing. V, J and clone size reflect that table, while D and trimming were determined from the DNA. Seen here are 250,000 to 400,000 clones, about 87% observed once, and the top ten hold 1.5% to 2%. The CDR3 has 15 residues. Germline lookup yields CDR1 MNHEY and CDR2 SVGAGI. V lost 0 bases and J 5 bases, leaving 13 bases between the germline ends.

This receptor was identified in a woman in her 30s with COVID-19, enrolled during active disease. Source material: peripheral blood. V and J are TRBV6-5 and TRBJ1-2; D unclear. The CDR3 nucleotides are TGTGCCAGCAGTTACTCTAAGGTCGACAAGTATGGCTACACCTTC. This sequence encodes CASSYSKVDKYGYTF.